The 9 T cell receptor delta chains reported below all come from one sample, sequenced in a study of gamma-delta chains in newborns, infants, children. TCRdb reran clone calling via CATT on the reads. In the table there are some 3,000 delta-chain clones, approximately 1.3% of which are singletons. Sample: blood. These receptors were collected from a child who was a newborn, infant or young child, either healthy, febrile or measles-vaccinated (not recorded which).

There are a few counts of this clone. This DNA translates differently at residue 7 from the TCRdb protein, which is that of a much larger clone; a read error is likely, and the protein shown is the DNA's own translation. The sample carries other DNA sequences with the same CDR3. This rearrangement joins TRDV2 to TRDJ3; D is ambiguous. Germline V gene data show CDR1 as GEAIGNYY and CDR2 as EKD. This CDR3 contains 17 residues. V was trimmed by 2 bases and J by 0 bases, leaving 10 bases between them. DNA for the CDR3: TGTGCCTGTGACATACTGAGGGACTCCTGGGACACCCGACAGATGTTTTTC. It specifies CACDILRDSWDTRQMFF.

A few counts support this clone. One base separates it from a far larger clone, so it is likely a read error. This specimen includes other DNA sequences encoding the same CDR3. The CDR3 spells CACDTATGGYASSWDTRQMFF. The CDR3 DNA is TGTGCCTGCGACACCGCCACTGGGGGATACGCAAGCTCCTGGGACACCCGACAGATGTTTTTC. The chain combines TRDV2 with TRDJ3; TRDD3 aligns across 13 bases. CDR3 size: 21 residues. Looked up from germline, CDR1 is GEAIGNYY and CDR2 is EKD.

This clone has more than one count but fewer than ten. The TCRdb protein, from a much larger clone, departs from this DNA's translation at residue 3, likely by read error; the protein shown derives from the DNA. The V and J genes are TRDV2 and TRDJ3, with TRDD3 matching 11 bases. From germline, CDR1 is GEAIGNYY and CDR2 EKD. CDR3 size: 20 residues. DNA for the CDR3: TGTGCCCGTGATCCTACTGGGGGATATAGAAGCTCCTGGGACACCCGACAGATGTTTTTC. Protein product: CARDPTGGYRSSWDTRQMFF.

The table lists this clone with a few counts. A far larger clone is just one base off, so this is likely a read error. V usage is TRDV2 and J usage is TRDJ3, with TRDD3 identical over 11 bases. V trimming: 3 bases; J trimming: 0 bases; junction bases outside the gene matches: 12. Looked up from germline, CDR1 is GEAIGNYY and CDR2 is EKD. The CDR3 spans 21 residues. The CDR3 region is CACDAAYWGITSSWDTRQMFF. DNA of the CDR3: TGTGCCTGTGACGCCGCCTACTGGGGGATAACGAGCTCCTGGGACACCCGACAGATGTTTTTC.

Points on this clone: A much larger clone differs by one base, so this may be a read error. In the same sample, other DNA sequences code for this CDR3. V is TRDV3 and J is TRDJ3, with 13 bases fitting TRDD3. Per germline, CDR1 TVYSNPD and CDR2 GDNSRS (reference sequence). The CDR3 contains 18 residues. In nucleotides, the CDR3 is TGTGCCTTTGCCTACTGGGGGATACGGTCCTGGGACACTCGACAGATGTTTTTC. Encoded protein: CAFAYWGIRSWDTRQMFF. The entire variable domain, with the rest obtained from reference TRDV3 and TRDJ3, is as follows: CDKVTQSSPDQTVASGSEVVLLCTYDTVYSNPDLFWYRIRPDYSFQFVFYGDNSRSEGADFTQGRFSVKHILTQKAFHLVISPVRTEDSATYYCAFAYWGIRSWDTRQMFFGTGIKLFVEP.

The chain combines TRDV2 with TRDJ3, with TRDD3 matching over 8 bases. The CDR3 is 19 residues long. Unmatched junction bases numbered 8, after V lost 2 bases and J lost 0 bases. CDR1 GEAIGNYY and CDR2 EKD come from the germline V gene. The CDR3 DNA reads as TGTGCCTGTGACAAGTACTGGGGGGCGAGCTCCTGGGACACCCGACAGATGTTTTTC. As protein: CACDKYWGASSWDTRQMFF.

For this clone: It is likely a read error: a sequence one base away is far more abundant. In the same sample, other DNA sequences code for this CDR3. The chain employs TRDV2 and TRDJ1, with 13 bases that match TRDD3. CDR3 length: 15 amino acids. In germline, CDR1 is GEAIGNYY, CDR2 EKD. The CDR3 loop is CACDKLGDTIDKLIF. CDR3 DNA: TGTGCCTGCGACAAACTGGGGGATACGATCGATAAACTCATCTTT.

In the case of this clone: A read error is likely here: a far larger clone is one base away. The same CDR3 can be traced to other DNA sequences in this sample. This rearrangement joins TRDV2 to TRDJ2; 10 nucleotides align to TRDD3. Germline-derived CDR1 and CDR2 are GEAIGNYY and EKD. The CDR3 is 20 residues long. DNA of the CDR3: TGTGCCTGTGACCCTATTCGTACTGGGGGATCACGAGCTTTGACGGCACAACTCTTCTTT. Protein product: CACDPIRTGGSRALTAQLFF.

This clone qualifies as large (0.1 to 1%). One end of the junction fails to match germline, which may point to a read error. The sample contains more than one DNA sequence encoding this CDR3. The chain has TRDV2 and TRDJ3; 7 bases map to TRDD3. The CDR3 loop spans 16 amino acids. Germline-derived CDR1 and CDR2 are GEAIGNYY and EKD. CDR3: CACDTGGSWDTRQMFF. As DNA, the CDR3 is TGTGCCTGTGACACCGGGGGATCCTGGGACACCCGCCAGATGTTTTTC.